A selection of T cell receptor beta chains follows, all from one sample in a study of blood T cell repertoires in COVID-19. Method: immunoSEQ multiplex PCR; TCRdb's copy keeps in-frame clones and lacks some. The repertoire consists of around 300,000 clones, with about 89% occurring once and the leading ten covering around 2.2%. Sequenced input: peripheral blood. The receptors originated from a woman under 40 with COVID-19, enrolled during active disease. Each CDR3 is given with its conserved first and last residue. D genes are given only for firm matches. Rows give clone size only sometimes, using once, few, many, or a class for an expanded clone.

CDR3nt,CDR3aa,abundance,j_gene,v_gene,d_gene
TGTGCCAGCAGCCAAGCTAGCGGGAGTTACGAGCAGTACTTC,CASSQASGSYEQYF,once,TRBJ2-7,TRBV3-1/TRBV3-2,TRBD2
TGTGCCAGCAGCATGACTGCCGGGACTCCCTACAATGAGCAGTTCTTC,CASSMTAGTPYNEQFF,.,TRBJ2-1,TRBV7-9,.
TGCGCCAGCAGTGACAGGGTGGACGAGCAGTACTTC,CASSDRVDEQYF,.,TRBJ2-7,TRBV10-1,.
TGCGCCAGCAGCTCAGGGACAGCGGACTCTGGGGCCAACGTCCTGACTTTC,CASSSGTADSGANVLTF,.,TRBJ2-6,TRBV5-1,TRBD1
TGTGCCAGCAGTGGAGCGGCAGGATACGAGCAGTACTTC,CASSGAAGYEQYF,.,TRBJ2-7,TRBV6-1,.
TGTGCCAGCAGCTTGGATCAGGCCTCTGGAAACACCATATATTTT,CASSLDQASGNTIYF,once,TRBJ1-3,TRBV5-4,.
TGTGCCAGCAGCTTAGGGGGACAGGGGGCGATCGAGCAGTACTTC,CASSLGGQGAIEQYF,.,TRBJ2-7,TRBV13,TRBD1
TGTGCCAGTAGTATACAGGGGAACTATGGCTACACCTTC,CASSIQGNYGYTF,.,TRBJ1-2,TRBV19,.
TGCGCCAGCAGCTTGGCGACAGGGGGCCCCGGGGAGCTGTTTTTT,CASSLATGGPGELFF,few,TRBJ2-2,TRBV5-1,TRBD1
TGTGCCAGCAGTTCCGGACAGATTAGCAATCAGCCCCAGCATTTT,CASSSGQISNQPQHF,once,TRBJ1-5,TRBV27,.
TGTGCCACCAGTGATGCGGACAGGGCCTACGAGCAGTACTTC,CATSDADRAYEQYF,once,TRBJ2-7,TRBV24-1,TRBD1
TGTGCCAGCAGCTTAACAGGGGGCGCGGAGACCCAGTACTTC,CASSLTGGAETQYF,.,TRBJ2-5,TRBV3-1/TRBV3-2,TRBD1
TGTGCCAGCTCTGGCAGTGTTGAAGCTTTCTTT,CASSGSVEAFF,once,TRBJ1-1,TRBV6-6,.
TGTGCCAGCAGGAATGGACAGGGAAATGGCTACACCTTC,CASRNGQGNGYTF,.,TRBJ1-2,TRBV6-5,TRBD1
TGTGCCAGCAGCTGGCGGTTGCAGGGGGTAGAAGCTTTCTTT,CASSWRLQGVEAFF,.,TRBJ1-1,TRBV7-9,TRBD1
TGTGCCAGCAGCCCCCCTCCTGCGGGGGGGCAGGTGACGCAGTATTTT,CASSPPPAGGQVTQYF,few,TRBJ2-3,TRBV11-3,TRBD2
TGTGCCAGCAGTGAACGGGCAGGGGGCTACCATGGCTACACCTTC,CASSERAGGYHGYTF,.,TRBJ1-2,TRBV6-1,TRBD1
TGTGCCAGCAGTGAGCGGCAACTGAACACTGAAGCTTTCTTT,CASSERQLNTEAFF,.,TRBJ1-1,TRBV2,.
TGTGCCACCAGTGATTGGCGGGGGACCAACTATGGCTACACCTTC,CATSDWRGTNYGYTF,.,TRBJ1-2,TRBV24-1,.
TGTGCCAGCAGTTCCCGCAGGGGTACGAACACTGAAGCTTTCTTT,CASSSRRGTNTEAFF,once,TRBJ1-1,TRBV6-5,.
TGTGCCAGCAGCTTCGGGTCGAACACTGAAGCTTTCTTT,CASSFGSNTEAFF,.,TRBJ1-1,TRBV7-3,.
TGTGCCAGCAGTGCCTCGAGCACCGGGGAGCTGTTTTTT,CASSASSTGELFF,.,TRBJ2-2,TRBV6-4,.
TGTGCCAGTAGTATAAACCTCCGGGACAGGGGGCGCTTGAACACTGAAGCTTTCTTT,CASSINLRDRGRLNTEAFF,.,TRBJ1-1,TRBV19,TRBD1
TGTGCCAGCAGTCTCACCCCGGACAGGGGGCAAAGTGGCTACACCTTC,CASSLTPDRGQSGYTF,.,TRBJ1-2,TRBV27,TRBD1
TGTGCCAGTAGTATTACTTTCTCCTACAATGAGCAGTTCTTC,CASSITFSYNEQFF,.,TRBJ2-1,TRBV19,.
TGTGCCAGCAGGAAGGACAGTTCCTATAATTCACCCCTCCACTTT,CASRKDSSYNSPLHF,few,TRBJ1-6,TRBV2,.
TGTGCCAGTAGTAGTCAGGGTTTGACCTATGGCTACACCTTC,CASSSQGLTYGYTF,.,TRBJ1-2,TRBV19,.
TGTGCCAGCAAATTGATCGGGGGGCCCCAGCATTTT,CASKLIGGPQHF,.,TRBJ1-5,TRBV2,.
TGTGCCAGCAGCCAAGTATCAACAGGGACAGGGATTGAAAAACTGTTTTTT,CASSQVSTGTGIEKLFF,.,TRBJ1-4,TRBV3-1/TRBV3-2,TRBD1
TGTGCCTGGAGTGTACGTGGGGGGAGAACTAATGAAAAACTGTTTTTT,CAWSVRGGRTNEKLFF,.,TRBJ1-4,TRBV30,.
TGTGCCAGCAGCGGGGGACAGGAAACCGGGGGTGAAAAACTGTTTTTT,CASSGGQETGGEKLFF,once,TRBJ1-4,TRBV9,TRBD1
TGTGCCAGCAGTTTTCGGGTTCACGGCTACACCTTC,CASSFRVHGYTF,.,TRBJ1-2,TRBV28,.
TGTGCCTGGAGTCGCGGGACCCATGGGGCAGAGACCCAGTACTTC,CAWSRGTHGAETQYF,once,TRBJ2-5,TRBV30,.